The next 7 T cell receptor beta chains were all read from a single sample in a study of shared clonotypes between healthy human individuals. Generated by immunoSEQ multiplex PCR, the TCRdb table keeps only in-frame clones and is missing some. The top ten hold 0.36% of the sample, which has fewer than 1.6 million clones, 97% to 99% seen once. Sequencing used naive CD4+ T cells sorted from blood. Subset: CD45RA+ positively selected. The source is a man aged 30 to 45 in good health.

The chain employs TRBV5-4 and TRBJ2-1, with 13 bases matching TRBD2. The trim removed 3 bases at V and 3 bases at J, leaving 12 bases unmatched. Germline lookup yields CDR1 SGHNT and CDR2 YYREEE (reference sequence). The CDR3 spans 19 residues. The CDR3 region is CASSSGLAGSNWVYNEQFF. The CDR3 DNA sequence: TGTGCCAGCAGCTCGGGACTAGCGGGATCCAATTGGGTCTACAATGAGCAGTTCTTC.

This chain's CDR3 is CASSSQGYTEAFF. In DNA form, the CDR3 reads TGTGCCAGCAGCTCTCAGGGGTACACTGAAGCTTTCTTT. The chain uses TRBV11-2 and TRBJ1-1; TRBD1 might be the D (6 bases). The V and J ends lost 4 bases and 3 bases respectively, with 9 bases between them. This CDR3 comprises 13 residues. Germline V gene lookup returns CDR1 SGHAT and CDR2 FQNNGV.

This rearrangement joins TRBV7-2 to TRBJ2-5; D might be TRBD1 (5 bases). This CDR3 has 15 amino acids. Trimming shortened V by 5 bases and J by 0 bases, and 13 bases separated the two germline ends. The germline V gene encodes CDR1 SGHTA and CDR2 FQGNSA. The CDR3 bases are TGTGCCAGCAGCCCACAGGTCCTGTACCAAGAGACCCAGTACTTC. Translating it yields CASSPQVLYQETQYF.

This sequence joins TRBV9 and TRBJ2-7; no firm D call. The germline V and J ends were trimmed by 0 bases and 3 bases, with 7 bases remaining between them. The CDR3 loop spans 13 amino acids. Germline V CDR1 and CDR2: SGDLS, YYNGEE. The CDR3 region has the DNA TGTGCCAGCAGCGTAGATATAGACTACGAGCAGTACTTC. Its translation is CASSVDIDYEQYF.

With respect to this clone: Compared with germline, one end of the junction differs, possibly owing to a read error. The rearrangement joins TRBV5-1 to TRBJ2-5; no reliable D call. The CDR3 has 14 amino acids. CDR1 and CDR2 (germline): SGHRS, YFSETQ. In DNA form, the CDR3 reads TGCGCCAGCAGTTTGGTCTGGGGCCAAGAGACCCAGTACTTC. This translates into CASSLVWGQETQYF.

The V call is TRBV6-1, the J call TRBJ1-5; unclear D gene. The CDR3 runs to 15 residues. Trimming took 2 bases from V and 3 from J, leaving 11 bases between them. The germline V gene has CDR1 MNHNS and CDR2 SASEGT. The CDR3 nucleotides read TGTGCCAGCAGTGAAATTTGGTCGGTCAATCAGCCCCAGCATTTT. Translated: CASSEIWSVNQPQHF.

The chain links TRBV6-4 to TRBJ1-1; D ambiguous. Germline V gives CDR1 MRHNA, CDR2 SNTAGT. Deletions cut 4 bases from V and 5 bases from J, with 11 bases between. This CDR3 is built from 13 residues. The CDR3 loop reads CASSVDLRTEAFF. As DNA, the CDR3 is TGTGCCAGCAGTGTCGACCTTCGTACTGAAGCTTTCTTT.